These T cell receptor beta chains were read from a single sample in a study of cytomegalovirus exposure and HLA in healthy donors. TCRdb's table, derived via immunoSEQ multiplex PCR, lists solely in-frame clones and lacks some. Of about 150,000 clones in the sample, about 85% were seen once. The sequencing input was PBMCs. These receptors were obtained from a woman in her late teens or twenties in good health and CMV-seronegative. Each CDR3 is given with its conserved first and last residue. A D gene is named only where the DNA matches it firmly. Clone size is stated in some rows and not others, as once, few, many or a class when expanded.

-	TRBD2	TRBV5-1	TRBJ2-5	CASTPSGSGETQYF	TGCGCCAGCACCCCGAGCGGGAGTGGTGAGACCCAGTACTTC
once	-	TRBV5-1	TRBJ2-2	CASRQTNTGELFF	TGCGCCAGCAGACAAACGAACACCGGGGAGCTGTTTTTT
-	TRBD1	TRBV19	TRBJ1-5	CASRGTGPRNSNQPQHF	TGTGCCAGTCGGGGGACAGGGCCGCGCAATAGCAATCAGCCCCAGCATTTT
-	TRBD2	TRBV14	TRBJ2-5	CASSPARGFAGGQTQYF	TGTGCCAGCAGCCCGGCGAGGGGATTCGCGGGAGGTCAGACCCAGTACTTC
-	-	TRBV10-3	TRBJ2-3	CAISKTYTDTQYF	TGTGCCATATCTAAGACATACACAGATACGCAGTATTTT
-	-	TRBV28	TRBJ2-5	CASSPPGGITETQYF	TGTGCCAGCAGTCCCCCGGGCGGGATCACAGAGACCCAGTACTTC
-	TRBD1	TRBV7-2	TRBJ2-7	CASSYQQGSPYEQYF	TGTGCCAGCAGCTATCAACAGGGGAGCCCCTACGAGCAGTACTTC
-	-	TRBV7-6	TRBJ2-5	CASSWGGSGLGETQYF	TGTGCCAGCAGCTGGGGTGGGAGTGGGCTGGGAGAGACCCAGTACTTC
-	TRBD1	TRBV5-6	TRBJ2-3	CASSLDRGLVDTQYF	TGTGCCAGCAGCTTGGACAGGGGGCTCGTAGATACGCAGTATTTT
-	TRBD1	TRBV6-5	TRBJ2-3	CASRSGQDTDTQYF	TGTGCCAGCAGGTCGGGACAGGACACAGATACGCAGTATTTT
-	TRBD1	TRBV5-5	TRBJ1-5	CASSRQGLNQPQHF	TGTGCCAGCAGCCGACAGGGGTTGAACCAGCCCCAGCATTTT
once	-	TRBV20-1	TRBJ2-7	CSASGNEQYF	TGCAGTGCTAGCGGGAACGAGCAGTACTTC
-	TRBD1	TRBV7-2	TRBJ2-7	CASSRSRGTGLSYEQYF	TGTGCCAGCAGTCGCAGCCGAGGGACAGGGTTATCCTACGAGCAGTACTTC
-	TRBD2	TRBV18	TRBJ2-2	CASSPQKGLAENTGELFF	TGTGCCAGCTCACCACAAAAGGGACTAGCGGAGAACACCGGGGAGCTGTTTTTT
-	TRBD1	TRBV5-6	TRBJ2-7	CASSVRRQGFWEEQYF	TGTGCCAGCAGCGTACGACGACAGGGCTTTTGGGAGGAGCAGTACTTC
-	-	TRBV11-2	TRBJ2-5	CASSLDGTPEGTQYF	TGTGCCAGCAGCTTAGACGGGACTCCGGAGGGGACCCAGTACTTC
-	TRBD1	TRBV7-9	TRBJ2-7	CASSLEGAPYEQYF	TGTGCCAGCAGCTTAGAGGGGGCCCCCTACGAGCAGTACTTC
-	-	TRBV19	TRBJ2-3	CASSRATGPGDTQYF	TGTGCCAGTAGTCGGGCTACAGGGCCGGGCGATACGCAGTATTTT
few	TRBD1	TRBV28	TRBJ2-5	CASSLLDRRKETQYF	TGTGCCAGCAGTTTATTGGACAGGAGGAAAGAGACCCAGTACTTC
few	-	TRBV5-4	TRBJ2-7	CASSSPVSYEQYF	TGTGCCAGCAGCTCCCCGGTTTCCTACGAGCAGTACTTC
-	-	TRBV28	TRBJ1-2	CASSWTGGSYGYTF	TGTGCCAGCAGTTGGACGGGCGGGAGTTATGGCTACACCTTC
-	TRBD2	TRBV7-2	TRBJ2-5	CASSSRLAETQYF	TGTGCCAGCAGCTCGCGACTAGCGGAGACCCAGTACTTC
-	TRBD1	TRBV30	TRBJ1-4	CAWSTGQGARKLFF	TGTGCCTGGAGTACGGGACAGGGGGCTCGAAAACTGTTTTTT
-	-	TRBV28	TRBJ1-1	CATLTGIRAEAFF	TGTGCCACCTTAACAGGGATCCGCGCTGAAGCTTTCTTT
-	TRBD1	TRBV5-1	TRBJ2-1	CATSGTGANNEQFF	TGCGCCACCTCCGGGACAGGGGCCAACAATGAGCAGTTCTTC
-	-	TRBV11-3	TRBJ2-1	CASSLGPWGGGPYNEQFF	TGTGCCAGCAGCTTAGGGCCCTGGGGAGGGGGTCCCTACAATGAGCAGTTCTTC
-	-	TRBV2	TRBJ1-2	CASSWDSGGGYTF	TGTGCCAGCAGTTGGGACTCCGGGGGTGGCTACACCTTC
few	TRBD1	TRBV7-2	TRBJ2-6	CASSLGRGLRSGANVLTF	TGTGCCAGCAGCTTAGGCAGGGGGCTACGATCTGGGGCCAACGTCCTGACTTTC
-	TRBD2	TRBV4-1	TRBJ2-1	CASSQEDGTSTRNEQFF	TGCGCCAGCAGCCAAGAAGACGGGACTAGCACAAGGAATGAGCAGTTCTTC
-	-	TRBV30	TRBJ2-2	CAWSVRGPGELFF	TGTGCCTGGAGTGTACGAGGGCCCGGGGAGCTGTTTTTT
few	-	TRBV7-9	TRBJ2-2	CASSLVGRWNTGELFF	TGTGCCAGCAGCTTAGTGGGCAGGTGGAACACCGGGGAGCTGTTTTTT
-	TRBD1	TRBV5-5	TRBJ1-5	CASQPGGHSNQPQHF	TGTGCCAGCCAGCCAGGGGGTCATAGCAATCAGCCCCAGCATTTT
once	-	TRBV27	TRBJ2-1	CASSLWQNNEQFF	TGTGCCAGCAGTTTATGGCAGAACAATGAGCAGTTCTTC
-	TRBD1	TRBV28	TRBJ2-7	CASSLYQAGTGAAEQYF	TGTGCCAGCAGTTTATACCAGGCCGGGACAGGGGCGGCCGAGCAGTACTTC
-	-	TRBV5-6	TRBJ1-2	CASSPIVRDTPSYTF	TGTGCCAGCAGCCCGATAGTCCGGGACACCCCCAGCTACACCTTC
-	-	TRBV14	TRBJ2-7	CASSQVGEQYF	TGTGCCAGCAGCCAAGTCGGCGAGCAGTACTTC
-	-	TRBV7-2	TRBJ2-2	CASSLGSRNTGELFF	TGTGCCAGCAGCTTAGGGTCCAGGAACACCGGGGAGCTGTTTTTT
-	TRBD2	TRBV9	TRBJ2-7	CASSAGREVRPFSEQYF	TGTGCCAGCAGCGCCGGCCGGGAGGTTAGACCCTTCTCCGAGCAGTACTTC
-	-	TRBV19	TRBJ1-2	CASSTPGGAGYGYTF	TGTGCCAGTAGTACCCCTGGGGGGGCCGGCTATGGCTACACCTTC
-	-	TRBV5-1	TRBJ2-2	CASTPHGGVGFNTGELFF	TGCGCCAGCACCCCCCATGGTGGAGTTGGATTTAACACCGGGGAGCTGTTTTTT
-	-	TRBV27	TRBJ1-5	CASSLSAGDSNQPQHF	TGTGCCAGCAGTTTATCGGCGGGCGATAGCAATCAGCCCCAGCATTTT
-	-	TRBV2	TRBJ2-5	CASSKQGSGETQYF	TGTGCCAGCAGTAAACAGGGTAGTGGAGAGACCCAGTACTTC
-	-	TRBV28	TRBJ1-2	CASSLSFSGYGYTF	TGTGCCAGCAGTTTAAGTTTTTCCGGGTATGGCTACACCTTC